Below are 30 T cell receptor beta chains sequenced from a single sample in a study of cytomegalovirus exposure and HLA in healthy donors. The protocol was immunoSEQ multiplex PCR, while the TCRdb copy is restricted to in-frame clones and leaves out a portion. In the table there are 150,000 to 200,000 clones, about 81% of which are singletons. Sequencing used PBMCs. These receptor sequences come from a woman aged 25 to 39 in good health and CMV-seronegative.

The gene calls are TRBV11-3 and TRBJ2-1; the match to TRBD2 covers 13 bases. V was clipped by 5 bases and J by 5 bases; unmatched bases: 9. The CDR3 covers 17 residues. CDR1 SGHNT and CDR2 YENEEA come from the germline V gene. The CDR3 bases are TGTGCCAGCAGCCGCGGACTAGCGGGAGCAAGGAACAATGAGCAGTTCTTC. Amino acid sequence: CASSRGLAGARNNEQFF.

V usage is TRBV2 and J usage is TRBJ1-3; 8 bases match TRBD1. The length of the CDR3 is 14 residues. CDR1 SNHLY and CDR2 FYNNEI come from the germline V gene. Trimming took 4 bases from V and 8 from J; bases not matched to a gene: 7. This chain's CDR3 is CASSAQGAADTIYF. The CDR3 bases are TGTGCCAGCAGTGCGCAGGGGGCCGCAGACACCATATATTTT.

The chain uses TRBV7-2 and TRBJ2-6, with TRBD2 matching over 7 bases. Germline CDR1 and CDR2: SGHTA and FQGNSA. This CDR3 is 19 amino acids long. V lost 3 bases, J lost 0 bases, and 11 bases stayed unmatched. The CDR3 reads CASSFPRGGFISGANVLTF. The CDR3 nucleotides are TGTGCCAGCAGCTTCCCCCGCGGGGGATTTATCTCTGGGGCCAACGTCCTGACTTTC.

This clone turned up a few times. At one end the junction does not follow the germline gene, possibly because of a read error. The chain carries TRBV7-9 and TRBJ1-1; 7 bases fit TRBD1. The CDR3 consists of 14 residues. The germline V gene encodes CDR1 SEHNR and CDR2 FQNEAQ (reference sequence). This chain's CDR3 is CASTLAAGGTEAFF. In DNA form, the CDR3 reads TGTGCCAGCACCTTAGCAGCAGGGGGCACTGAAGCTTTCTTT.

The chain combines TRBV9 with TRBJ2-1, with 12 bases aligning to TRBD2. Germline CDR1 is SGDLS and CDR2 is YYNGEE. The CDR3 has 14 amino acids. The V gene end was trimmed by 8 bases and the J gene end by 9 bases; junction bases not matched to a gene: 9. CDR3 residues: CASGLAGTAGEQFF. For the CDR3, the DNA is TGTGCCAGTGGACTAGCGGGGACCGCGGGTGAGCAGTTCTTC.

This chain joins TRBV5-1 and TRBJ2-7, with D possibly matching TRBD1 (5 bases). The V end was cut by 4 bases, the J end by 5 bases, with 10 bases between. CDR3 length equals 12 residues. The germline V gene has CDR1 SGHRS and CDR2 YFSETQ. CDR3 DNA sequence: TGCGCCAGCAGCCTGACAGTCCACGAGCAGTACTTC. Protein sequence: CASSLTVHEQYF. Drawing the rest from reference TRBV5-1 and TRBJ2-7, the complete variable domain is KAGVTQTPRYLIKTRGQQVTLSCSPISGHRSVSWYQQTPGQGLQFLFEYFSETQRNKGNFPGRFSGRQFSNSRSEMNVSTLELGDSALYLCASSLTVHEQYFGPGTRLTVT.

V and J are TRBV27 and TRBJ2-1, with D maybe TRBD2 (6 bases). Trimming pared 5 bases from V and 5 bases from J, leaving 13 bases between. Germline CDR1 MNHEY, CDR2 SMNVEV (reference sequence). The CDR3 loop spans 14 amino acids. The CDR3 nucleotides read TGTGCCAGCAGTATGCGGGACTTAAACAATGAGCAGTTCTTC. Its translation is CASSMRDLNNEQFF.

The V and J genes are TRBV27 and TRBJ2-7, with 8 bases matching TRBD1. Trimming took 5 bases from V and 7 from J; bases not matched to a gene: 7. The CDR3 is 13 amino acids. The V gene's germline CDR1 is MNHEY and CDR2 SMNVEV (reference sequence). DNA of the CDR3: TGTGCCAGCAGTCCCCAGGGGGCGGGGGAGCAGTACTTC. Protein: CASSPQGAGEQYF.

The chain is built from TRBV5-1 and TRBJ1-1; TRBD1 agrees at 8 bases. Germline V gives CDR1 SGHRS, CDR2 YFSETQ. The CDR3 consists of 13 residues. V dropped 4 bases and J dropped 3; count of bases not matched to a gene: 2. The DNA for the CDR3 is TGCGCCAGCAGCACACAGGGGGACACTGAAGCTTTCTTT. This codes for CASSTQGDTEAFF.

The chain employs TRBV27 and TRBJ1-2, with 7 nucleotides matching TRBD1. After removal of 4 bases from V and 1 base from J, the junction contained 18 bases not matched to a gene. Germline lookup yields CDR1 MNHEY and CDR2 SMNVEV (reference sequence). The CDR3 consists of 19 residues. The CDR3 DNA reads as TGTGCCAGCAGTTCGCCCTCAAGAGGGAGCCAGGGGGATAACTATGGCTACACCTTC. It specifies CASSSPSRGSQGDNYGYTF.

This chain connects TRBV27 to TRBJ2-7, with 9 bases fitting TRBD1. The CDR3 runs to 14 residues. CDR1 is MNHEY, CDR2 SMNVEV, per germline (reference sequence). V lost 4 bases and J lost 4; bases outside the gene matches: 5. CDR3 amino acids: CASSSPGTGYEQYF. DNA for the CDR3: TGTGCCAGCAGTTCCCCCGGGACAGGGTACGAGCAGTACTTC.

This clone was recorded only once. This chain joins TRBV18 and TRBJ2-1, with 8 bases identical to TRBD1. The V segment lost 4 bases and the J segment 7 bases; nucleotides outside the gene matches: 3. Germline V gives CDR1 KGHSH, CDR2 LQKENI. The CDR3 is 13 residues long. The CDR3 DNA reads as TGTGCCAGCTCACAAACAGGGGGGAATGAGCAGTTCTTC. It encodes CASSQTGGNEQFF. Full variable domain (missing parts from reference TRBV18 and TRBJ2-1): NAGVMQNPRHLVRRRGQEARLRCSPMKGHSHVYWYRQLPEEGLKFMVYLQKENIIDESGMPKERFSAEFPKEGPSILRIQQVVRGDSAAYFCASSQTGGNEQFFGPGTRLTVL.

V is TRBV19 and J is TRBJ1-6; TRBD1 matches at 9 bases. From germline, CDR1 is LNHDA and CDR2 SQIVND (reference sequence). Trimming cost V 6 bases and J 7 bases; bases outside gene matches: 4. This CDR3 spans 14 amino acids. CDR3 sequence reads: CASREDRGNSPLHF. Here the CDR3 DNA reads TGTGCCAGTAGGGAGGACAGGGGAAATTCACCCCTCCACTTT. Filled out from reference TRBV19 and TRBJ1-6, the complete variable domain reads DGGITQSPKYLFRKEGQNVTLSCEQNLNHDAMYWYRQDPGQGLRLIYYSQIVNDFQKGDIAEGYSVSREKKESFPLTVTSAQKNPTAFYLCASREDRGNSPLHFGNGTRLTVT.

The chain joins TRBV10-3 to TRBJ2-2; TRBD2 aligns across 8 bases. V lost 4 bases, J lost 7 bases, and 8 bases stayed unmatched. The CDR3 totals 15 residues. CDR1 is ENHRY and CDR2 is SYGVKD in the germline V gene. This CDR3 reads CAISVSGRGDGELFF. In DNA form, the CDR3 reads TGTGCCATCAGTGTCAGCGGGAGAGGCGACGGGGAGCTGTTTTTT.

This clone was observed a single time. The rearrangement uses TRBV5-1 and TRBJ2-1, with 8 bases lining up with TRBD1. This CDR3 contains 15 residues. Trimming cost V 2 bases and J 4 bases; bases outside gene matches: 5. The germline V gene has CDR1 SGHRS and CDR2 YFSETQ. The CDR3 bases are TGCGCCAGCAGCTTCGCAGGGGGCAGTTACAATGAGCAGTTCTTC. Its protein product is CASSFAGGSYNEQFF.

Only a few counts were recorded for this clone. The V and J genes are TRBV9 and TRBJ2-7; possibly TRBD1 for D (6 bases). V was pared by 4 bases and J by 5 bases, with 16 bases between. The CDR3 spans 14 residues. Germline loops: CDR1 SGDLS, CDR2 YYNGEE. The CDR3 DNA reads TGTGCCAGCAGCCCGCGAACAGGGATCGACGAGCAGTACTTC. It translates to CASSPRTGIDEQYF.

This clone was recorded once. The rearrangement joins TRBV9 to TRBJ2-3, with D possibly matching TRBD2 (6 bases). The V gene lost 6 bases and the J gene lost 1 base, with 18 bases spanning the gap. CDR3 length: 16 residues. Germline CDR1 SGDLS, CDR2 YYNGEE. For the CDR3, the DNA is TGTGCCAGCACCCCCCAGATGGGACTTCGCACAGATACGCAGTATTTT. Translated: CASTPQMGLRTDTQYF.

V is TRBV28 and J is TRBJ1-5; 9 bases line up with TRBD1. V shed 4 bases, J shed 16 bases, and the junction held 5 bases outside the gene matches. The CDR3 length is 11 residues. Germline V gene lookup returns CDR1 MDHEN and CDR2 SYDVKM. CDR3 in amino acids: CASSSDRGEHF. The CDR3 nucleotides read TGTGCCAGCAGTTCGGACAGGGGAGAACATTTT.

The CDR3 region is CASDGGSNQPQHF. The CDR3 nucleotides are TGTGCCAGCGACGGGGGTAGCAATCAGCCCCAGCATTTT. The chain recombines TRBV28 with TRBJ1-5; D is possibly TRBD1 (5 bases). Germline-derived CDR1 and CDR2 are MDHEN and SYDVKM. V gave up 8 bases and J gave up 0 bases, with 8 bases separating them. This CDR3 has 13 residues.

J is TRBJ1-2 and V is TRBV19; 11 positions match TRBD1. J gave up 8 bases and V 4 bases, and 12 bases lay outside the gene matches. The CDR3 contains 16 residues. Germline V gene data show CDR1 as LNHDA and CDR2 as SQIVND (reference sequence). The CDR3 coding sequence is TGTGCCAGTAGTAGACCCCCGGGACAGGGGGAACGGGGCTACACCTTC. The encoded protein is CASSRPPGQGERGYTF.

The chain employs TRBV30 and TRBJ1-2; D not resolved. Trimming cost V 3 bases and J 5 bases, with 19 bases left between them. This CDR3 region has 15 residues. Germline V lookup: CDR1 GTSNPN, CDR2 SVGIG (reference sequence). CDR3 sequence reads: CAWRVLEGRRYGYTF. The CDR3 bases are TGTGCCTGGAGGGTCCTAGAAGGGCGGAGGTATGGCTACACCTTC.

The J gene is TRBJ1-2, the V gene TRBV25-1; a weak D match, TRBD1 (5 bases). V lost 1 base, J lost 4 bases, and 10 bases lay in between. The germline CDR1 and CDR2 sequences are MGHDK and SYGVNS. This CDR3 is 14 amino acids long. The CDR3 sequence is CASSELTGLYGYTF. DNA for the CDR3: TGTGCCAGCAGTGAATTAACAGGCCTCTATGGCTACACCTTC.

This chain connects TRBV5-1 to TRBJ1-1; 7 positions match TRBD1. Germline loops: CDR1 SGHRS, CDR2 YFSETQ. The CDR3 has 14 amino acids. V dropped 5 bases and J dropped 2; count of bases not matched to a gene: 6. CDR3 residues: CASRQGTANTEAFF. As DNA, the CDR3 is TGCGCCAGCAGACAGGGGACGGCAAACACTGAAGCTTTCTTT.

This clone showed up just once. The V and J genes are TRBV5-1 and TRBJ2-1; TRBD2 matches at 10 bases. With V trimmed by 1 base and J by 7 bases, 8 bases remained unmatched. CDR1 and CDR2 from the germline V gene are SGHRS and YFSETQ. The CDR3 covers 16 residues. The CDR3 nucleotides read TGCGCCAGCAGCTTGTTTTCGAGCGGGGGGGCGAATGAGCAGTTCTTC. Translated: CASSLFSSGGANEQFF. The full variable domain, with the rest looked up from reference TRBV5-1 and TRBJ2-1, is KAGVTQTPRYLIKTRGQQVTLSCSPISGHRSVSWYQQTPGQGLQFLFEYFSETQRNKGNFPGRFSGRQFSNSRSEMNVSTLELGDSALYLCASSLFSSGGANEQFFGPGTRLTVL.

Worth noting for this clone: An end of the junction differs from the germline gene, which may be a read error. This rearrangement joins TRBV7-6 to TRBJ2-1, with D perhaps TRBD1 (6 bases). CDR3 length: 13 residues. Germline CDR1 SGHVS, CDR2 FNYEAQ. DNA of the CDR3: TGTGCCAGCAGCTTAGAGATCGGGACATTAGTGCTCTTC. Its translation is CASSLEIGTLVLF.

Turning to this clone: Additional DNA sequences in this sample encode the identical CDR3. V gene TRBV5-1 combines with J gene TRBJ1-1, with TRBD1 as a possible D gene (5 bases). The CDR3 covers 14 residues. The V gene's germline CDR1 is SGHRS and CDR2 YFSETQ. Trimming removed 0 bases from V and 1 base from J, with 7 bases in between. Written as DNA, the CDR3 is TGCGCCAGCAGCTTGGGCACAGGGAACACTGAAGCTTTCTTT. It encodes CASSLGTGNTEAFF.

The chain uses TRBV6-7 and TRBJ1-1, with D possibly matching TRBD1 (5 bases). TRBV6-7 is treated as an ORF (open reading frame) with a function not yet certain. The CDR3 contains 16 residues. V was trimmed by 2 bases and J by 3 bases, leaving 16 bases between them. The CDR3 loop is CASSYKDLGQYTEAFF. CDR3 bases: TGTGCCAGCAGTTACAAGGACCTTGGACAATACACTGAAGCTTTCTTT.

V is TRBV19 and J is TRBJ1-2; 9 bases agree with TRBD1. In germline, CDR1 is LNHDA, CDR2 SQIVND (reference sequence). The CDR3 length is 15 residues. The V gene end was trimmed by 4 bases and the J gene end by 2 bases; junction bases not matched to a gene: 5. In DNA, the CDR3 is TGTGCCAGTAGTACCGCCGACAGGGGGAACTATGGCTACACCTTC. It codes for CASSTADRGNYGYTF.

This chain uses TRBV27 with TRBJ1-2, with 9 bases fitting TRBD1. Germline trimming cut 6 bases from V and 4 bases from J; bases unmatched to any gene: 15. CDR3 length: 17 residues. CDR1 and CDR2 from the germline V gene are MNHEY and SMNVEV (reference sequence). The CDR3 bases are TGTGCCAGCAGCCGATTCACCACAGGGGGCGAGGCCTATGGCTACACCTTC. Its translation: CASSRFTTGGEAYGYTF.

CDR3 loop: CASRSDSSYNSPLHF. The CDR3 bases are TGTGCCAGCAGATCCGACAGCTCCTATAATTCACCCCTCCACTTT. The rearrangement joins TRBV27 to TRBJ1-6, with D possibly TRBD1 on 5 matching bases. The CDR3 totals 15 residues. Between the trimmed V and J ends, which lost 6 bases and 0 bases, there was a span of 9 bases. The germline V gene has CDR1 MNHEY and CDR2 SMNVEV (reference sequence).